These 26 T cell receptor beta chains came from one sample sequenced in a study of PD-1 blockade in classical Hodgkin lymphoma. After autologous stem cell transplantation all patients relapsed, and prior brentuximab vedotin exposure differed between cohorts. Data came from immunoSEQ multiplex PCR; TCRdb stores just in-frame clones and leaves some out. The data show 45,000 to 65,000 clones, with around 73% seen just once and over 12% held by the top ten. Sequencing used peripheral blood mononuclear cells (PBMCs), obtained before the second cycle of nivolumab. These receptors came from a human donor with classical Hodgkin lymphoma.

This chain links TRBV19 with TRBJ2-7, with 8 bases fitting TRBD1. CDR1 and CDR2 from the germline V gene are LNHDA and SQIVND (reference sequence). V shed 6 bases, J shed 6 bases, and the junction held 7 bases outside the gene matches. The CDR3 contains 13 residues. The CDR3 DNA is TGTGCCAGTAGCGCCGACAGGGGAGGCGAGCAGTACTTC. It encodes CASSADRGGEQYF.

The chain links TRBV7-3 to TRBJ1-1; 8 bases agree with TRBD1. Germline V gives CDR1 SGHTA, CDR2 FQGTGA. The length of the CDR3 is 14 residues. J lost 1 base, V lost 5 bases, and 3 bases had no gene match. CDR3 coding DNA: TGTGCCAGCAGCCTACAGGGGGGGAACACTGAAGCTTTCTTT. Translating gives CASSLQGGNTEAFF.

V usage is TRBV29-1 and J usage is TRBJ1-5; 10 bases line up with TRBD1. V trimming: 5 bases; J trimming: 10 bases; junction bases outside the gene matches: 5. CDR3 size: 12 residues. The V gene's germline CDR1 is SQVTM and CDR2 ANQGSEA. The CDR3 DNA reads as TGCAGCGTTTCGGGACAGGGGTCCCCCCAGCATTTT. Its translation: CSVSGQGSPQHF.

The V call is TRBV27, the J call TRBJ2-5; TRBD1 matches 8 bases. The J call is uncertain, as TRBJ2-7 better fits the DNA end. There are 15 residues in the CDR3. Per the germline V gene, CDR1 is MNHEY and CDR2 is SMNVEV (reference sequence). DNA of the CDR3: TGTGCCAGCCAAAACCGGACAGGGCCTGCCTACGAGCAGTACTTC. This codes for CASQNRTGPAYEQYF.

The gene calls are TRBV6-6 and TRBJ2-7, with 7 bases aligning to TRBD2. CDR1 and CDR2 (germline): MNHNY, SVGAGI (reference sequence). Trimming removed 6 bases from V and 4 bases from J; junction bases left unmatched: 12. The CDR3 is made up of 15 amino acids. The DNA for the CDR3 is TGTGCCAGCAGCCCCAGCGAGGGAGGGAGATACGAGCAGTACTTC. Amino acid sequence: CASSPSEGGRYEQYF.

CDR3 nucleotide sequence: TGTGCCAGCAGTTTTGGCGGGAGTTGGAATGAGCAGTTCTTC. Translation: CASSFGGSWNEQFF. The chain joins TRBV28 to TRBJ2-1; 7 bases align to TRBD2. The V gene's germline CDR1 is MDHEN and CDR2 SYDVKM. Germline trimming cut 3 bases from V and 7 bases from J; bases unmatched to any gene: 6. The CDR3 extends over 14 amino acids.

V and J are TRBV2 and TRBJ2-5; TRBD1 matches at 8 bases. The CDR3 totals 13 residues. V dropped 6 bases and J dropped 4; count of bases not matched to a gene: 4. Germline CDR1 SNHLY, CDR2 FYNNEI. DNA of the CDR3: TGTGCCAGCAGGTTTCAGGGGGCAGAGACCCAGTACTTC. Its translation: CASRFQGAETQYF.

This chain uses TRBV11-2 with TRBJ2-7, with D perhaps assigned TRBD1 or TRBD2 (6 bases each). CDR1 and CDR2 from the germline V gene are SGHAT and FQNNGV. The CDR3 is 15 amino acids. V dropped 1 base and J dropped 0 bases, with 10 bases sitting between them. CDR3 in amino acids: CASSLVGGLSYEQYF. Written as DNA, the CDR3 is TGTGCCAGCAGCTTAGTCGGGGGCCTCTCCTACGAGCAGTACTTC.

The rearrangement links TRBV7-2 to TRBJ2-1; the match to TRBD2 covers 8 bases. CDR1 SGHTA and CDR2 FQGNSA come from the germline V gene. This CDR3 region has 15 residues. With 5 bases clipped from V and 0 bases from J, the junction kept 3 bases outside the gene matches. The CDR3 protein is CASSPSGSSYNEQFF. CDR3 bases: TGTGCCAGCAGCCCGAGCGGGAGCTCCTACAATGAGCAGTTCTTC.

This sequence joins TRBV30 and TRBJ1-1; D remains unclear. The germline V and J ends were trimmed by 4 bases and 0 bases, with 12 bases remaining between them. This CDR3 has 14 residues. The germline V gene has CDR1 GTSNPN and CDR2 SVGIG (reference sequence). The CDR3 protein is CAWKLETVNTEAFF. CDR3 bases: TGTGCCTGGAAACTGGAGACGGTGAACACTGAAGCTTTCTTT.

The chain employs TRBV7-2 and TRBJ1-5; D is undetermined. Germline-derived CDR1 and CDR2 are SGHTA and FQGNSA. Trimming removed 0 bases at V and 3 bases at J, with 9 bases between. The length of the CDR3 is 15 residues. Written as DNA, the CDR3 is TGTGCCAGCAGCTTAGCCCCATTATTCAATCAGCCCCAGCATTTT. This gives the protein CASSLAPLFNQPQHF.

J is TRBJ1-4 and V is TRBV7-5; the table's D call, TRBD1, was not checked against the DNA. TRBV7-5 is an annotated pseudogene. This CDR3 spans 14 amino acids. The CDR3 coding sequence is TGTGCCAGAAGCACGGACAGGGATAATGAAAAACTGTTTTTT. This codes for CARSTDRDNEKLFF.

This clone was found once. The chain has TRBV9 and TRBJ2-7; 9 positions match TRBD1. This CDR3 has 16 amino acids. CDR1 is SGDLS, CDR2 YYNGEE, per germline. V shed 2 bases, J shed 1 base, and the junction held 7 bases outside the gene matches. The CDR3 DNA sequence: TGTGCCAGCAGCGTTTCCCGACAGGGGGGTTCCTACGAGCAGTACTTC. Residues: CASSVSRQGGSYEQYF.

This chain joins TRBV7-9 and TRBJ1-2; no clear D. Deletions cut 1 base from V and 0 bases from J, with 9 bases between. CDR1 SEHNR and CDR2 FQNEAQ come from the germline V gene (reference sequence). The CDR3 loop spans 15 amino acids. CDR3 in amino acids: CASSLGQEANYGYTF. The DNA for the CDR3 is TGTGCCAGCAGCTTAGGGCAAGAAGCTAACTATGGCTACACCTTC.

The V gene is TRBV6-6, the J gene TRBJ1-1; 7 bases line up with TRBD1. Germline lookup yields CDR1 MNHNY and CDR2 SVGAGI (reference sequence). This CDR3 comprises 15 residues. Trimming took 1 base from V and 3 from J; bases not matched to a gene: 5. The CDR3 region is CASSYLGQRYTEAFF. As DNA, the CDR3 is TGTGCCAGCAGTTACTTGGGACAGAGATACACTGAAGCTTTCTTT.

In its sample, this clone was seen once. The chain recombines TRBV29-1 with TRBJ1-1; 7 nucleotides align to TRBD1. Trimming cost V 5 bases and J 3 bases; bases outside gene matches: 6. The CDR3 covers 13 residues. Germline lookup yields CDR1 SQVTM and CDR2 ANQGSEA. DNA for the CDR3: TGCAGCGTTTTCCTTCAGGGGGACACTGAAGCTTTCTTT. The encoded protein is CSVFLQGDTEAFF.

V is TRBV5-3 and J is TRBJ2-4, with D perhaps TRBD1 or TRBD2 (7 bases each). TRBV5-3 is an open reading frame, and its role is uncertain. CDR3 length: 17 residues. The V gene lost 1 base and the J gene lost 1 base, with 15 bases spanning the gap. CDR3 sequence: CARSLKTGREAKNIQYF. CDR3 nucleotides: TGTGCCAGAAGCTTGAAGACAGGGAGGGAGGCCAAAAACATTCAGTACTTC.

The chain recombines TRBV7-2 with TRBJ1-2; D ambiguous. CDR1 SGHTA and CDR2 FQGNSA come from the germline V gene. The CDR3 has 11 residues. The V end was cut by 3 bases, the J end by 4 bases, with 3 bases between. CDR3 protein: CASSFTYGYTF. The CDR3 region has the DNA TGTGCCAGCAGCTTCACCTATGGCTACACCTTC.

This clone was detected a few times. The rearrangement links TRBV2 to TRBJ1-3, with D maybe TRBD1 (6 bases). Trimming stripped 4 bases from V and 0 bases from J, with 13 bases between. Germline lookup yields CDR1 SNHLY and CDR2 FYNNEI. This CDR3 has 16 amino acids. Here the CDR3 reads CASSGRQGISGNTIYF. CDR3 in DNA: TGTGCCAGCAGTGGCCGCCAGGGGATCTCTGGAAACACCATATATTTT.

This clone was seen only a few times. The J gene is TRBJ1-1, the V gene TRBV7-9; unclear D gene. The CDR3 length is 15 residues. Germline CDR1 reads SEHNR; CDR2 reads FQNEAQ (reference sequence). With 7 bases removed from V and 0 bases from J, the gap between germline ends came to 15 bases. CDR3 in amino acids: CASTPSLGMNTEAFF. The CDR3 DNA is TGTGCCAGCACCCCCTCTTTGGGGATGAACACTGAAGCTTTCTTT.

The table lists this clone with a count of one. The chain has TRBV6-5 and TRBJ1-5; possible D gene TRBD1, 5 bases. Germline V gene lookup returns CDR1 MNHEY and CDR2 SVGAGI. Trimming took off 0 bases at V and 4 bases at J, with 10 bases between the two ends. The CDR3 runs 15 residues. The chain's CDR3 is CASSYSGESNQPQHF. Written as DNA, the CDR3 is TGTGCCAGCAGTTACTCGGGGGAATCGAATCAGCCCCAGCATTTT.

The CDR3 loop reads CASSDSNRGSGYTF. In nucleotides, the CDR3 is TGTGCCAGCAGTGACTCGAACAGGGGATCTGGCTACACCTTC. The rearrangement links TRBV6-4 to TRBJ1-2, with 7 bases lining up with TRBD1. The ends lost 0 bases at V and 7 bases at J; junction bases unmatched: 5. This CDR3 has 14 amino acids. CDR1 and CDR2 from the germline V gene are MRHNA and SNTAGT.

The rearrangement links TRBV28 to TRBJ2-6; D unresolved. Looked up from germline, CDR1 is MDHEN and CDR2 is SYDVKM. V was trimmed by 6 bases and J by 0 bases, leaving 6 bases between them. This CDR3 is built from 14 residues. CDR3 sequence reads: CASSLISGANVLTF. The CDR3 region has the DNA TGTGCCAGCAGCCTAATCTCTGGGGCCAACGTCCTGACTTTC.

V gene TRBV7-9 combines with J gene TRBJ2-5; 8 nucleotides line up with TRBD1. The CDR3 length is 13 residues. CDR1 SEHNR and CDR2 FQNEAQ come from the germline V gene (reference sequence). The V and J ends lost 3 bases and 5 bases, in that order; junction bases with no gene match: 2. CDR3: CASSFPGGETQYF. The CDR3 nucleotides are TGTGCCAGCAGCTTCCCAGGGGGCGAGACCCAGTACTTC.

Here the CDR3 DNA reads TGTGCCAGTAGTATAACGGTGGGACTAGCGGGAGATGAGCAGTTCTTC. Protein: CASSITVGLAGDEQFF. This rearrangement joins TRBV19 to TRBJ2-1; 14 nucleotides align to TRBD2. CDR3 length: 16 amino acids. V dropped 2 bases and J dropped 8; count of bases not matched to a gene: 5. Germline-derived CDR1 and CDR2 are LNHDA and SQIVND (reference sequence).

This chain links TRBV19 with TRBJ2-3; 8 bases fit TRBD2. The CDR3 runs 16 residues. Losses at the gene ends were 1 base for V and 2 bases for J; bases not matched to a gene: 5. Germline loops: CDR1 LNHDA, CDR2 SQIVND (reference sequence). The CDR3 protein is CASSIGLAGLTDTQYF. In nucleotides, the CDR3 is TGTGCCAGTAGTATAGGTCTAGCGGGCCTCACAGATACGCAGTATTTT.